A single TCR beta chain is shown here with its context. Antigen: not known. This sample is part of a study of monozygotic twins with inflammatory bowel disease. General study findings and limits: TCRbeta diversity (inverse Simpson) was lower in IBD patients than in healthy co-twins. Fewer clonotypes were shared with others by IBD patients than by healthy twins, especially with disease activity.

UMIs containing a 6-nucleotide sample barcode were added via template switching. TCRalpha along with TCRbeta cDNA was subjected to two nested PCRs lasting about 16 and 10 cycles. One entry per CDR3 protein, without DNA, is what TCRdb gives after re-calling the 5' RACE reads. This sample's table reports over 110,000 distinct CDR3 sequences. CDR1 and CDR2 (germline): MNHEY, SVGAGI. This CDR3 is built from 15 residues. This chain links TRBV6-5 with TRBJ1-1. The clonotype was recovered from a human donor with ulcerative colitis or Crohn's disease, or a healthy co-twin of an affected twin (not recorded which). Sequencing used blood. The CDR3 here is CASSYKQGRATEAFF.